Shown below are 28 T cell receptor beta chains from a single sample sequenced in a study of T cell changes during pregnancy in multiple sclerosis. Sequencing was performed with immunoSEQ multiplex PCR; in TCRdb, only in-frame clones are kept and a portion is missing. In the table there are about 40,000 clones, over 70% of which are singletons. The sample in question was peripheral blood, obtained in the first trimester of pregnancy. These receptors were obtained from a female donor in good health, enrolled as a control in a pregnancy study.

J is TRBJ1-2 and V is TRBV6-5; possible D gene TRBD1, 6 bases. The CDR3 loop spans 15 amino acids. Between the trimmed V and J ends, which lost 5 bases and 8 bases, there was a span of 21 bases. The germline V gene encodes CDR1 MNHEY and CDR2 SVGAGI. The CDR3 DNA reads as TGTGCCAGCAGTCCCCTGTCGGGGGGCTTAAAAGGCTACACCTTC. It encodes CASSPLSGGLKGYTF.

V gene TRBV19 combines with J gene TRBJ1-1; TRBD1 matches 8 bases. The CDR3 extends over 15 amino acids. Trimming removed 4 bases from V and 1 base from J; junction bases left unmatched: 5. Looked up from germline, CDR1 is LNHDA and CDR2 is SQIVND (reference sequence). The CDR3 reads CASSKTGTGNTEAFF. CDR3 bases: TGTGCCAGTAGTAAAACCGGGACAGGGAACACTGAAGCTTTCTTT. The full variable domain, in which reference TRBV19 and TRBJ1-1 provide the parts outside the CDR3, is DGGITQSPKYLFRKEGQNVTLSCEQNLNHDAMYWYRQDPGQGLRLIYYSQIVNDFQKGDIAEGYSVSREKKESFPLTVTSAQKNPTAFYLCASSKTGTGNTEAFFGQGTRLTVV.

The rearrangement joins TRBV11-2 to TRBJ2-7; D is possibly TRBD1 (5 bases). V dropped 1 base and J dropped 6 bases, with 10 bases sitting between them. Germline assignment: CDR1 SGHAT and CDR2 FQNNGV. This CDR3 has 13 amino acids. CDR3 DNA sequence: TGTGCCAGCAGCTTAGGTGTGGGGCCCGAGCAGTACTTC. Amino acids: CASSLGVGPEQYF.

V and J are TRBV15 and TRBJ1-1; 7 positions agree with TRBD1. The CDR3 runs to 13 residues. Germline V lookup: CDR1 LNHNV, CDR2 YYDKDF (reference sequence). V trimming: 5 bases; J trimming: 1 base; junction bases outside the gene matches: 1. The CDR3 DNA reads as TGTGCCACCAGCCGGACAGGGAACACTGAAGCTTTCTTT. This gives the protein CATSRTGNTEAFF.

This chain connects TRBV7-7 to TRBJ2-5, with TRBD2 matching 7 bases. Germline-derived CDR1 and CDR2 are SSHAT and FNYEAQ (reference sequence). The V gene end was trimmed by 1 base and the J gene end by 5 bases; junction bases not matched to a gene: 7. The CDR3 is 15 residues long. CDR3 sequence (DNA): TGTGCCAGCAGCTTAGATCCAGGGAGGGTGGAGACCCAGTACTTC. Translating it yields CASSLDPGRVETQYF.

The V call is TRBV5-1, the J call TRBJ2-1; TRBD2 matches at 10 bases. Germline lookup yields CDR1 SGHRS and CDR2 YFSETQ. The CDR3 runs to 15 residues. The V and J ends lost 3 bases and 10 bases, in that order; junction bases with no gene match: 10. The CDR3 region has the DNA TGCGCCAGCAGCTCCCCTAGCGGGAGTTCAGAGGAGCAGTTCTTC. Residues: CASSSPSGSSEEQFF.

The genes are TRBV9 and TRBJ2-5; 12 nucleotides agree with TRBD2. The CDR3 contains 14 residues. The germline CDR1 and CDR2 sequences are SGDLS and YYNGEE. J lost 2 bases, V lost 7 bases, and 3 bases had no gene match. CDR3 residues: CASSTSGGQETQYF. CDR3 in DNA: TGTGCCAGCTCTACTAGCGGGGGGCAAGAGACCCAGTACTTC.

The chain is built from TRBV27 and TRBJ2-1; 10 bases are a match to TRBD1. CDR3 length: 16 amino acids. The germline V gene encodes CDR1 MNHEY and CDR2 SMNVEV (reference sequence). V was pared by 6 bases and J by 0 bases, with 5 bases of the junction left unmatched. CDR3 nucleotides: TGTGCCAGCAGGCCCCGGACAGGGGGCTCCTACAATGAGCAGTTCTTC. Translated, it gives CASRPRTGGSYNEQFF.

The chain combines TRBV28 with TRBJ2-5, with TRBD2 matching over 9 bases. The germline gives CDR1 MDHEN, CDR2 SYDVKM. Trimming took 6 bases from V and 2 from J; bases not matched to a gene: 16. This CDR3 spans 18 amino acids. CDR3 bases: TGTGCCAGCAGCCCGAACGGGGGCGGGAGGGCCCTTCAAGAGACCCAGTACTTC. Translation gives CASSPNGGGRALQETQYF.

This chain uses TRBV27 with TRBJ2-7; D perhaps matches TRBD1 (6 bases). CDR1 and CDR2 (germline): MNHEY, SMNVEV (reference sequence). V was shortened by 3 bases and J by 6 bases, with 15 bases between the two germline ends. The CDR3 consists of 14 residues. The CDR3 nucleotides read TGTGCCAGCAGTTTGTTCAGGGGTGAAGGCGAGCAGTACTTC. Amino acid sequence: CASSLFRGEGEQYF.

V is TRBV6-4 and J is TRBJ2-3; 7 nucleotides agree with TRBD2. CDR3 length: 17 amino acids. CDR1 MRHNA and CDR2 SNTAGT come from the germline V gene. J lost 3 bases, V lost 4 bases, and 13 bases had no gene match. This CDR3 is CASSAAPGAGATDTQYF. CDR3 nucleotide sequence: TGTGCCAGCAGTGCCGCCCCCGGGGCGGGAGCGACAGATACGCAGTATTTT.

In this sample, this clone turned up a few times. CDR3 nucleotides: TGTGCCAGCATTCGGAGTATTCAAGAGACCCAGTACTTC. Amino acid sequence: CASIRSIQETQYF. The chain uses TRBV2 and TRBJ2-5; D gene ambiguous. Germline-derived CDR1 and CDR2 are SNHLY and FYNNEI. This CDR3 region has 13 residues. V was trimmed by 7 bases and J by 2 bases, leaving 11 bases between them.

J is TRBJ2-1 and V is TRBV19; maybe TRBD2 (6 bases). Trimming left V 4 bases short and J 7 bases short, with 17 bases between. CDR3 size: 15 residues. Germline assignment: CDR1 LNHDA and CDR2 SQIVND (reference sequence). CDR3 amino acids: CASSNRLAGRNEQFF. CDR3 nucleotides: TGTGCCAGTAGTAACCGGTTGGCGGGGAGAAATGAGCAGTTCTTC. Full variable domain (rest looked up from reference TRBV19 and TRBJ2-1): DGGITQSPKYLFRKEGQNVTLSCEQNLNHDAMYWYRQDPGQGLRLIYYSQIVNDFQKGDIAEGYSVSREKKESFPLTVTSAQKNPTAFYLCASSNRLAGRNEQFFGPGTRLTVL.

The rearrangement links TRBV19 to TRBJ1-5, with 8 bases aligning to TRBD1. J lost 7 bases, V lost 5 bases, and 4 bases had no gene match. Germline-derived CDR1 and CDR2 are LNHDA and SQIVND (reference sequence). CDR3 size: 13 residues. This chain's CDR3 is CASSPTGDQPQHF. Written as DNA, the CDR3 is TGTGCCAGTAGTCCGACAGGGGACCAGCCCCAGCATTTT. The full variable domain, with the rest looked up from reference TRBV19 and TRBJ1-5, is DGGITQSPKYLFRKEGQNVTLSCEQNLNHDAMYWYRQDPGQGLRLIYYSQIVNDFQKGDIAEGYSVSREKKESFPLTVTSAQKNPTAFYLCASSPTGDQPQHFGDGTRLSIL.

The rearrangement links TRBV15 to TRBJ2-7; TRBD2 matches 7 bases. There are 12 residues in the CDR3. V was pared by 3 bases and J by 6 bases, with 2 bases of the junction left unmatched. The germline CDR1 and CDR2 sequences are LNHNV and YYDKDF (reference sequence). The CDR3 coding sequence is TGTGCCACCAGCAGTGGGACTACCGAGCAGTACTTC. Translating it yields CATSSGTTEQYF.

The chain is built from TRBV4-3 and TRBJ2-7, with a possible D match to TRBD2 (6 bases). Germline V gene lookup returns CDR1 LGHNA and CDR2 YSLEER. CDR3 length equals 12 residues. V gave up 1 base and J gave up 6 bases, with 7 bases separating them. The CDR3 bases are TGCGCCAGCAGCCAAGTCGGGGGCGAGCAGTACTTC. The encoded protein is CASSQVGGEQYF.

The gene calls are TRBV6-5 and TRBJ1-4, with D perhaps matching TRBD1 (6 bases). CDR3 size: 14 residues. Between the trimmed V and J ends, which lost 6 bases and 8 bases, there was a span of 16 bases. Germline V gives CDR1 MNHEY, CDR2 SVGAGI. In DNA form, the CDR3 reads TGTGCCAGCAGAAAGCAGGGGCTCTCGGAAAAACTGTTTTTT. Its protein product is CASRKQGLSEKLFF.

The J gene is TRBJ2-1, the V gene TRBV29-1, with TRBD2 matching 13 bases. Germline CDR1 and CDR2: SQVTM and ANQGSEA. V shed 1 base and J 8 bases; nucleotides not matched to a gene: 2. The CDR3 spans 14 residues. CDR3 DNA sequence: TGCAGCGTTGAAGGGACTAGCGGGAGTTATGAGCAGTTCTTC. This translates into CSVEGTSGSYEQFF.

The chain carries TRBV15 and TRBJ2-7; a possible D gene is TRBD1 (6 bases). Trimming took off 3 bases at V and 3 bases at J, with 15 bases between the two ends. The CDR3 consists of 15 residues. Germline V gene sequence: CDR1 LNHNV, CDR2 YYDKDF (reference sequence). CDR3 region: CATSRTLGHIYEQYF. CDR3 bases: TGTGCCACCAGCAGGACCTTGGGACATATCTACGAGCAGTACTTC. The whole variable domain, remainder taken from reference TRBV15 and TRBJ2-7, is DAMVIQNPRYQVTQFGKPVTLSCSQTLNHNVMYWYQQKSSQAPKLLFHYYDKDFNNEADTPDNFQSRRPNTSFCFLDIRSPGLGDTAMYLCATSRTLGHIYEQYFGPGTRLTVT.

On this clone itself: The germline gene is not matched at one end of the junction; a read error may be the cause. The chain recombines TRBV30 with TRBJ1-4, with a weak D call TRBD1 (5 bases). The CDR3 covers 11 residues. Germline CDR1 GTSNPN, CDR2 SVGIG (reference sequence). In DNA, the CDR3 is TGTGCCTGGAGTGCGGGGACTCGGGTGGGTTTT. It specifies CAWSAGTRVGF.

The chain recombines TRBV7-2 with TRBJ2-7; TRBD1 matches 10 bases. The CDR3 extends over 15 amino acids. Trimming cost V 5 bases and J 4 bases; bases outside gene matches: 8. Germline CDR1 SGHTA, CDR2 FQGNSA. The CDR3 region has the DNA TGTGCCAGCAGCCCGAACCGGGACAGGGGTTACGAGCAGTACTTC. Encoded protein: CASSPNRDRGYEQYF.

CDR3 loop: CASSTLSGDEQFF. The CDR3, as DNA: TGTGCCAGCAGCACACTTAGCGGCGATGAGCAGTTCTTC. The chain couples TRBV4-2 to TRBJ2-1; D is possibly TRBD2 (6 bases). Germline CDR1 and CDR2: LGHNA and YNFKEQ. V dropped 5 bases and J dropped 8 bases, with 13 bases sitting between them. The CDR3 length is 13 residues.

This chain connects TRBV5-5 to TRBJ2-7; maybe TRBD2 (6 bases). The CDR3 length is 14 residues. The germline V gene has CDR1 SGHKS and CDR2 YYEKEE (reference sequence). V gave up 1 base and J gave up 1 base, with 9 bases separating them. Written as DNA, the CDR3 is TGTGCCAGCAGCTTGATCCGGGGGTCCTACGAGCAGTACTTC. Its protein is CASSLIRGSYEQYF.

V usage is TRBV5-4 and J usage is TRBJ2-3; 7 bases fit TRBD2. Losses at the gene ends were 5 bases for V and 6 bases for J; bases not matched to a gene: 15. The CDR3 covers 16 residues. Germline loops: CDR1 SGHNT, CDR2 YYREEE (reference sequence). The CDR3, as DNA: TGTGCCAGCAGTCCCCGAAGCGGGGTGGTCCTGGATACGCAGTATTTT. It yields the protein CASSPRSGVVLDTQYF.

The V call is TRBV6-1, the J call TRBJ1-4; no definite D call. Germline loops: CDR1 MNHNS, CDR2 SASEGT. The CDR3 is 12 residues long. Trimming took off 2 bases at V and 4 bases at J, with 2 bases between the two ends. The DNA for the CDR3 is TGTGCCAGCAGTGAACATAATGAAAAACTGTTTTTT. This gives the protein CASSEHNEKLFF.

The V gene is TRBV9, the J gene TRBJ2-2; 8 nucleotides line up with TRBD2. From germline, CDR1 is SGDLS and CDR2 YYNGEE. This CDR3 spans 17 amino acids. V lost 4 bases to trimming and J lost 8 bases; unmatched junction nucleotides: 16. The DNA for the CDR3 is TGTGCCAGCAGCTCCGGCAAGACTAGCGTGGACGGGGGGGAGCTGTTTTTT. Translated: CASSSGKTSVDGGELFF.

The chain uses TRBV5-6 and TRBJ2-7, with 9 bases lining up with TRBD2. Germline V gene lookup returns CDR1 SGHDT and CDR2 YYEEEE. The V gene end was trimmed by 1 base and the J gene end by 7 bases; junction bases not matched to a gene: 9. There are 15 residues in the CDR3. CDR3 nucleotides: TGTGCCAGCAGCTTGTTAGCGGGAGCCCCAGGGGAGCAGTACTTC. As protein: CASSLLAGAPGEQYF. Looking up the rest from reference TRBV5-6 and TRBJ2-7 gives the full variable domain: DAGVTQSPTHLIKTRGQQVTLRCSPKSGHDTVSWYQQALGQGPQFIFQYYEEEERQRGNFPDRFSGHQFPNYSSELNVNALLLGDSALYLCASSLLAGAPGEQYFGPGTRLTVT.

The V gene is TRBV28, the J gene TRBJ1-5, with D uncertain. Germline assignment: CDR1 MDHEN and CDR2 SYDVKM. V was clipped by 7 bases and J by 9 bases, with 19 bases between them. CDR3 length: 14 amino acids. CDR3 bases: TGTGCCAGCATTGGTGCAGGCCAAGGTGGGCCCCAGCATTTT. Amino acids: CASIGAGQGGPQHF.